These 25 T cell receptor beta chains were sequenced from one sample in a study of cytomegalovirus exposure and HLA in healthy donors. PCR employed 60 Vbeta and 13 Jbeta primers. The table came from immunoSEQ multiplex PCR; TCRdb's copy has only in-frame clones and leaves some out. The sample contains around 140,000 clones, 65% to 85% of which appear only once. Material for sequencing was PBMCs. The source of these receptors is a male donor in good health and CMV-seronegative.

The chain combines TRBV5-4 with TRBJ1-1; 7 bases agree with TRBD1. The CDR3 loop spans 15 amino acids. Trimming removed 4 bases from V and 3 bases from J; junction bases left unmatched: 9. CDR1 SGHNT and CDR2 YYREEE come from the germline V gene (reference sequence). The CDR3 DNA sequence: TGTGCCAGCAGCGTCCCTCAGGGGGAAGACACTGAAGCTTTCTTT. It yields the protein CASSVPQGEDTEAFF.

DNA of the CDR3: TGTGCCAGCAGTTCCCGGGCGGGGGGAGGGAGCAATCAGCCCCAGCATTTT. Residues: CASSSRAGGGSNQPQHF. The V gene is TRBV5-6, the J gene TRBJ1-5; weak D call: TRBD1 (5 bases). V was clipped by 5 bases and J by 1 base, with 19 bases between them. Germline-derived CDR1 and CDR2 are SGHDT and YYEEEE. This CDR3 has 17 amino acids.

The chain employs TRBV18 and TRBJ1-1; D perhaps matches TRBD1 (5 bases). Germline V lookup: CDR1 KGHSH, CDR2 LQKENI. The CDR3 totals 15 residues. V lost 1 base and J 1 base, leaving 10 bases between the germline ends. In nucleotides, the CDR3 is TGTGCCAGCTCACCACTGCAGGGCCAGAACACTGAAGCTTTCTTT. Protein product: CASSPLQGQNTEAFF.

The V call is TRBV5-3, the J call TRBJ2-3; 12 bases align to TRBD1. TRBV5-3 is treated as an ORF (open reading frame) with a function not yet certain. The V gene end was trimmed by 0 bases and the J gene end by 4 bases; junction bases not matched to a gene: 6. This CDR3 region has 17 residues. DNA for the CDR3: TGTGCCAGAAGCTTGGAGGGTGGGACAGGGGGCTCAGATACGCAGTATTTT. Translated: CARSLEGGTGGSDTQYF.

The CDR3 loop is CASSLQGVSYEQYF. CDR3 DNA: TGCGCCAGCAGCTTACAGGGTGTCTCCTACGAGCAGTACTTC. The gene calls are TRBV5-1 and TRBJ2-7; TRBD1 is a possible D gene (6 bases). V was cut by 2 bases and J by 0 bases, with 9 bases left in between. This CDR3 comprises 14 residues. Germline V CDR1 and CDR2: SGHRS, YFSETQ.

The CDR3 region is CASSLEAGGISYEQYF. CDR3 sequence (DNA): TGTGCCAGCAGCTTAGAAGCGGGAGGTATCTCCTACGAGCAGTACTTC. This chain joins TRBV7-8 and TRBJ2-7, with 9 bases lining up with TRBD2. Trimming cost V 1 base and J 0 bases; bases outside gene matches: 4. Germline CDR1 SGHVS, CDR2 FQNEAQ. CDR3 length: 16 residues.

This chain links TRBV19 with TRBJ1-2, with 8 bases lining up with TRBD1. CDR3 size: 13 residues. Trimming at V came to 5 bases and at J to 6 bases, leaving 5 bases not matched to a gene. The V gene's germline CDR1 is LNHDA and CDR2 SQIVND (reference sequence). CDR3 in amino acids: CASSFGQGNGYTF. The DNA for the CDR3 is TGTGCCAGTAGTTTCGGACAGGGTAATGGCTACACCTTC.

The chain couples TRBV4-1 to TRBJ2-7; the match to TRBD1 covers 7 bases. J was trimmed by 2 bases and V by 4 bases; bases with no gene match: 8. Germline CDR1 and CDR2: MGHRA and YSYEKL. This CDR3 is 15 amino acids long. The CDR3 DNA is TGCGCCAGCAGCCCGCTAGGGGGCCTCCCCTACGAGCAGTACTTC. It encodes CASSPLGGLPYEQYF.

This sequence joins TRBV25-1 and TRBJ2-1, with 7 bases matching TRBD2. The CDR3 totals 13 residues. The germline V gene has CDR1 MGHDK and CDR2 SYGVNS. The junction had 10 bases not matched to a gene; V was cut back by 7 bases and J by 10 bases. The CDR3 spells CASTPGTMWEQFF. The CDR3 nucleotides are TGTGCCAGCACCCCCGGGACTATGTGGGAGCAGTTCTTC.

The chain carries TRBV6-1 and TRBJ1-2; 9 nucleotides match TRBD1. This CDR3 contains 15 residues. The V gene's germline CDR1 is MNHNS and CDR2 SASEGT. The V segment lost 2 bases and the J segment 7 bases; nucleotides outside the gene matches: 8. The CDR3 loop reads CASSEFGQGNRGYTF. The CDR3 DNA follows: TGTGCCAGCAGTGAATTTGGACAGGGGAATCGTGGCTACACCTTC.

The CDR3 loop is CASSQDSQGPKYGYTF. The CDR3 coding sequence is TGCGCCAGCAGCCAAGATTCCCAGGGCCCAAAGTATGGCTACACCTTC. The chain couples TRBV4-3 to TRBJ1-2, with D possibly being TRBD1 (5 bases). CDR1 and CDR2 from the germline V gene are LGHNA and YSLEER. The CDR3 consists of 16 residues. The V end lost 0 bases, the J end lost 5 bases, and 16 bases lay between the germline ends.

The chain joins TRBV30 to TRBJ1-4; D is perhaps TRBD1 (5 bases). The CDR3 consists of 14 residues. V lost 5 bases to trimming and J lost 8 bases, with 18 bases between them. Germline values: CDR1 GTSNPN, CDR2 SVGIG (reference sequence). CDR3 sequence: CAWENGLRGEKLFF. The CDR3 DNA sequence: TGTGCCTGGGAAAACGGACTTCGGGGGGAAAAACTGTTTTTT.

CDR3 sequence reads: CASSPTGANYGYTF. The CDR3 DNA is TGTGCCAGCAGCCCTACCGGGGCTAACTATGGCTACACCTTC. This chain links TRBV7-9 with TRBJ1-2; D gene ambiguous. Germline lookup yields CDR1 SEHNR and CDR2 FQNEAQ (reference sequence). CDR3 length equals 14 residues. The V gene lost 5 bases and the J gene lost 0 bases, with 10 bases spanning the gap.

The V call is TRBV7-9, the J call TRBJ1-2; tentatively, D is TRBD1 (6 bases). Germline V lookup: CDR1 SEHNR, CDR2 FQNEAQ (reference sequence). CDR3 length: 14 amino acids. Trimming pared 5 bases from V and 4 bases from J, leaving 14 bases between. This CDR3 is CASSPGTRSYGYTF. The CDR3 DNA sequence: TGTGCCAGCAGCCCTGGGACACGAAGCTATGGCTACACCTTC.

About this clone: The same CDR3 also results from other DNA sequences found in this sample. V is TRBV19 and J is TRBJ1-1, with D perhaps matching TRBD1 (6 bases). Deletions cut 3 bases from V and 3 bases from J, with 8 bases between. CDR3 length: 13 residues. Germline-derived CDR1 and CDR2 are LNHDA and SQIVND (reference sequence). CDR3 nucleotide sequence: TGTGCCAGTAGTATCTACAGGGACACTGAAGCTTTCTTT. The encoded protein is CASSIYRDTEAFF.

The chain couples TRBV19 to TRBJ1-4; D ambiguous. The CDR3 is 13 residues long. Looked up from germline, CDR1 is LNHDA and CDR2 is SQIVND (reference sequence). V shed 6 bases and J shed 8 bases, with 13 bases lying between them. In DNA form, the CDR3 reads TGTGCCAGTAGCGGGTCGTATGGGGAAAAACTGTTTTTT. This gives the protein CASSGSYGEKLFF.

V usage is TRBV28 and J usage is TRBJ1-2; the match to TRBD1 covers 7 bases. CDR3 length: 14 residues. The V gene's germline CDR1 is MDHEN and CDR2 SYDVKM. V lost 2 bases, J lost 7 bases, and 7 bases stayed unmatched. The CDR3 DNA is TGTGCCAGCAGTTTAGCCAGGGGGTCTTTTGGCTACACCTTC. Translated, it gives CASSLARGSFGYTF.

The chain has TRBV7-6 and TRBJ1-2; the match to TRBD1 covers 9 bases. The CDR3 contains 17 residues. V trimming: 3 bases; J trimming: 8 bases; junction bases outside the gene matches: 16. Germline V gene lookup returns CDR1 SGHVS and CDR2 FNYEAQ. The CDR3 is CASSLGTGSYGPMGYTF. The CDR3 DNA reads as TGTGCCAGCAGCTTGGGGACAGGGTCCTATGGACCGATGGGCTACACCTTC.

The J gene is TRBJ2-3, the V gene TRBV10-1; possibly TRBD2 for D (5 bases). Germline V gene sequence: CDR1 WNHNN, CDR2 SYGVQD (reference sequence). This CDR3 has 14 residues. Trimming shortened V by 8 bases and J by 0 bases, and 12 bases separated the two germline ends. In DNA form, the CDR3 reads TGCGCCAGCTCGGCGGGTTTCAGCACAGATACGCAGTATTTT. Translating it yields CASSAGFSTDTQYF.

The chain employs TRBV27 and TRBJ2-1; 8 nucleotides match TRBD1. Trimming at V came to 6 bases and at J to 9 bases, leaving 7 bases not matched to a gene. CDR1 and CDR2 from the germline V gene are MNHEY and SMNVEV (reference sequence). The CDR3 has 13 amino acids. CDR3 protein: CASSPGGWVEQFF. The CDR3 coding sequence is TGTGCCAGCAGCCCAGGGGGCTGGGTTGAGCAGTTCTTC.

This chain uses TRBV15 with TRBJ2-6; 7 bases are shared with TRBD2. Losses at the gene ends were 5 bases for V and 1 base for J; bases not matched to a gene: 11. The germline gives CDR1 LNHNV, CDR2 YYDKDF (reference sequence). CDR3 length equals 18 residues. The DNA of the CDR3 is TGTGCCACCAGCCCGCTTTGGGGGGGTATATCTGGGGCCAACGTCCTGACTTTC. Translating it yields CATSPLWGGISGANVLTF.

V and J are TRBV27 and TRBJ2-7, with 7 bases matching TRBD1. V shed 5 bases and J 9 bases; nucleotides not matched to a gene: 13. The CDR3 length is 14 residues. Germline V gives CDR1 MNHEY, CDR2 SMNVEV (reference sequence). CDR3 in amino acids: CASSEGQLHSGQYF. CDR3 nucleotide sequence: TGTGCCAGCAGTGAGGGACAGTTGCATTCAGGGCAGTACTTC.

The CDR3 spells CASSLSRETGSGVNGYTF. The CDR3 region has the DNA TGTGCCAGCAGTTTATCCCGGGAGACGGGGTCCGGAGTCAATGGCTACACCTTC. The chain uses TRBV28 and TRBJ1-2; D call uncertain. The CDR3 consists of 18 residues. Trimming left V 1 base short and J 6 bases short, with 24 bases between. Germline V gene sequence: CDR1 MDHEN, CDR2 SYDVKM.

This chain uses TRBV10-3 with TRBJ2-3, with D perhaps TRBD2 (5 bases). Germline lookup yields CDR1 ENHRY and CDR2 SYGVKD. With 3 bases removed from V and 4 bases from J, the gap between germline ends came to 14 bases. The CDR3 consists of 15 residues. The CDR3 nucleotides read TGTGCCATCAGTGAAGCCCACGAGGAGGCAGATACGCAGTATTTT. Protein sequence: CAISEAHEEADTQYF.

The chain is built from TRBV5-1 and TRBJ2-7, with TRBD2 matching 7 bases. Germline V CDR1 and CDR2: SGHRS, YFSETQ. Trimming took 4 bases from V and 4 from J; bases not matched to a gene: 5. CDR3 length equals 13 residues. CDR3: CASSPAGEYEQYF. The CDR3 DNA reads TGCGCCAGCAGCCCCGCGGGAGAATACGAGCAGTACTTC.